The clone carrying this T cell receptor beta chain was picked up many times. The antigen is undetermined. This sample was included in a study of T cell repertoires in cytomegalovirus infection. Study at large: Both CMV infection and a matching HLA type were indicated by public TCR beta signatures. Whole-study results and caveats: There were HLA-C-restricted CMV-specific TCR beta clonotypes dominating the ex vivo response.

TCRdb re-analysed the reads in MiXCR, keeping a single row per CDR3 protein. The sample yields about 300,000 distinct CDR3 sequences, 9.6% seen once. Sequenced sample: PBMCs. The source is a human donor in good health (CMV status not recorded). Some clones in this sample may be carry-over from other donors' samples.

The CDR3 DNA is TGTGCCAGCAGTGAAGTTACCAGGGGGGAAGAGACCCAGTACTTC. It is translated as CASSEVTRGEETQYF. The chain is built from TRBV2 and TRBJ2-5, with D perhaps TRBD1 (7 bases). V was shortened by 1 base and J by 3 bases, with 12 bases between the two germline ends. CDR1 and CDR2 (germline): SNHLY, FYNNEI. The CDR3 spans 15 residues. The full variable domain, completed using reference TRBV2 and TRBJ2-5, is EPEVTQTPSHQVTQMGQEVILRCVPISNHLYFYWYRQILGQKVEFLVSFYNNEISEKSEIFDDQFSVERPDGSNFTLKIRSTKLEDSAMYFCASSEVTRGEETQYFGPGTRLLVL.